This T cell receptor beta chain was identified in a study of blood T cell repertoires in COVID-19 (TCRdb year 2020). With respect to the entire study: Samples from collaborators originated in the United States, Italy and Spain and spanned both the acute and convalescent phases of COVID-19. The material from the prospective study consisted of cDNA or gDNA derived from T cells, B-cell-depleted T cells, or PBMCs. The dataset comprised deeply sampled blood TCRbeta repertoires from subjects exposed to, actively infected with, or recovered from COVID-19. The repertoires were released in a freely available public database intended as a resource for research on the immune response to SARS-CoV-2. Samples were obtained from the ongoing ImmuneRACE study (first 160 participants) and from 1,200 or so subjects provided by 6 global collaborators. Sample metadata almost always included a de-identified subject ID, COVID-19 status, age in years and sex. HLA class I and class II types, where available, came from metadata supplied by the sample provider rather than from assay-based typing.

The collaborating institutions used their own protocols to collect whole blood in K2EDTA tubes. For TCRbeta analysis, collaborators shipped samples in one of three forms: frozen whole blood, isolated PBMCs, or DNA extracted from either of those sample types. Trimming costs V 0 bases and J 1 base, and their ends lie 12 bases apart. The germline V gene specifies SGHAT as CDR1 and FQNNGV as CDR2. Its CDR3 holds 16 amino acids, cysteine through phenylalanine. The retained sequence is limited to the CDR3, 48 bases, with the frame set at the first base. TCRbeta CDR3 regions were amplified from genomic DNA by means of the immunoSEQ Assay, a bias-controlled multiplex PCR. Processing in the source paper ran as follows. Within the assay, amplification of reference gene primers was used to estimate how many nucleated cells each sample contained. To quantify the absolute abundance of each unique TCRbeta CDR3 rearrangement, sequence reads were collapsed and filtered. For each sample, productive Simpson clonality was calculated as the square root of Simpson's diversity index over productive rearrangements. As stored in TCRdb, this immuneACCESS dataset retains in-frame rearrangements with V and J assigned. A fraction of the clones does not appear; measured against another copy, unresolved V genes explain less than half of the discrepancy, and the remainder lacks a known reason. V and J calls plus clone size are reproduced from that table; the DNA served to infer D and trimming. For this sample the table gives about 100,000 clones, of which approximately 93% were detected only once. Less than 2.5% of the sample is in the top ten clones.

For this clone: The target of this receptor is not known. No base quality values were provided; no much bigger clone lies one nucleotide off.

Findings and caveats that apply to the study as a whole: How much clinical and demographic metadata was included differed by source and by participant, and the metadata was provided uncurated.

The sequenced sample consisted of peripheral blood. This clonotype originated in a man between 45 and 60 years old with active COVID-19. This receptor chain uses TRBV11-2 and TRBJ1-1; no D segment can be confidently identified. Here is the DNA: TGTGCCAGCAGCTTAGAACCACTCCGCGGGAACACTGAAGCTTTCTTT. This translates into CASSLEPLRGNTEAFF.